This TCR beta chain was documented in a study of CD8+ T cells in alopecia areata. Looked up from germline, CDR1 is SQVTM and CDR2 is ANQGSEA. The V gene lost 0 bases and the J gene lost 8 bases, with 21 bases spanning the gap. The CDR3 has 16 amino acids. The authors extracted RNA and reverse transcribed it into cDNA as the sequencing template. Clones were sequenced by immunoSEQ multiplex PCR, and TCRdb holds only the in-frame ones, with some missing. The table lists 110,000 or so clones, about three fifths of them singletons. Documented treatment: oral pan-JAK inhibitor, 5-10 mg twice daily. This clone was recorded once.

The sample in question was CD8+ T cells sorted from blood, obtained at week 4, from a patient treated with tofacitinib. The TCR comes from a human donor with alopecia areata. The chain links TRBV29-1 to TRBJ2-3, with D hard to call. As DNA, the CDR3 is TGCAGCGTTGAAGATTGGAATGAGAAAACATCGGCTACGCAGTATTTT. It specifies CSVEDWNEKTSATQYF.